A single sample gave rise to the 13 T cell receptor beta chains below, sequenced in a study of T cell responses to AZD1222 COVID-19 vaccine. Repertoires were generated with immunoSEQ multiplex PCR, while TCRdb's copy carries only in-frame clones and drops some. The table shows 180,000 or so clones, with 70% to 90% occurring only once. This specimen consisted of peripheral blood, obtained 28 days after the second AZD1222 dose. The source is an adult who received the AZD1222 COVID-19 vaccine.

The V gene is TRBV28, the J gene TRBJ1-1; D remains ambiguous. Germline-derived CDR1 and CDR2 are MDHEN and SYDVKM. Trimming stripped 4 bases from V and 10 bases from J, with 16 bases between. CDR3 length: 13 amino acids. DNA of the CDR3: TGTGCCAGCAGTTCTCCCCACCCGGTGCTAGCTTTCTTT. Amino acids: CASSSPHPVLAFF.

This clone was counted only a few times. The genes are TRBV29-1 and TRBJ1-3; no definite D call. The ends were cut back, 7 bases at V and 2 bases at J, with 18 bases in the middle. Germline CDR1 SQVTM, CDR2 ANQGSEA. The CDR3 is made up of 15 amino acids. The CDR3 DNA is TGCAGCGCCGACCCGCTCCCGGGCCCTGGAAACACCATATATTTT. Its protein is CSADPLPGPGNTIYF.

The CDR3, as DNA: TGTGCCAGCAGCTTAGTCCTGCCAGGCAAAAACATTCAGTACTTC. This sequence encodes CASSLVLPGKNIQYF. This chain joins TRBV7-9 and TRBJ2-4; no clear D gene. The CDR3 has 15 amino acids. CDR1 and CDR2 (germline): SEHNR, FQNEAQ (reference sequence). V lost 1 base, J lost 3 bases, and 10 bases lay in between.

CDR3 sequence reads: CASSAREVESSYEQYF. DNA of the CDR3: TGTGCCAGCAGCGCGCGGGAGGTCGAAAGCTCCTACGAGCAGTACTTC. This chain connects TRBV9 to TRBJ2-7, with 8 bases identical to TRBD2. Trimming cost V 3 bases and J 0 bases; bases outside gene matches: 8. The CDR3 runs 16 residues. The germline V gene encodes CDR1 SGDLS and CDR2 YYNGEE.

J is TRBJ2-7 and V is TRBV5-4, with 8 bases matching TRBD1. The V segment lost 3 bases and the J segment 3 bases; nucleotides outside the gene matches: 5. Germline V gene sequence: CDR1 SGHNT, CDR2 YYREEE (reference sequence). The CDR3 totals 14 residues. The CDR3 DNA reads TGTGCCAGCAGCTCATACAGGGGGGACTACGAGCAGTACTTC. It translates to CASSSYRGDYEQYF.

Concerning this clone itself: Germline is not matched at one junction end, which may reflect a read error. V is TRBV3-1 (or the pseudogene TRBV3-2) and J is TRBJ2-1; 9 bases are shared with TRBD2. Germline CDR1 is LGHDT and CDR2 is YNNKEL (reference sequence). The CDR3 consists of 16 residues. CDR3 region: CASSHGSGSSHNEQFF. CDR3 DNA sequence: TGTGCCAGCAGCCATGGTAGCGGGAGCTCCCACAATGAGCAGTTCTTC.

The rearrangement links TRBV18 to TRBJ2-5; D not resolved. Germline V CDR1 and CDR2: KGHSH, LQKENI. The CDR3 is 11 residues long. Trimming cost V 6 bases and J 3 bases, with 5 bases left between them. The CDR3 nucleotides read TGTGCCAGCTCCAACGAAGAGACCCAGTACTTC. Translated: CASSNEETQYF.

The J gene is TRBJ2-7, the V gene TRBV6-2 or TRBV6-3; 9 bases align to TRBD2. CDR3 length: 20 amino acids. CDR1 is MNHEY and CDR2 is SVGEGT in the germline V gene. V shed 0 bases and J 7 bases; nucleotides not matched to a gene: 22. CDR3 DNA: TGTGCCAGCAGTTACTCCGGTGCCTTAGCGGGAGAGGGCAAGTTTCTGGAGCAGTACTTC. It encodes CASSYSGALAGEGKFLEQYF.

The V gene is TRBV4-2, the J gene TRBJ2-3; D ambiguous. CDR1 LGHNA and CDR2 YNFKEQ come from the germline V gene. There are 14 residues in the CDR3. V was pared by 0 bases and J by 2 bases, with 6 bases between. CDR3: CASSQEEVTDTQYF. Written as DNA, the CDR3 is TGTGCCAGCAGCCAAGAAGAGGTCACAGATACGCAGTATTTT.

The J gene is TRBJ2-7, the V gene TRBV7-8; D could derive from TRBD1 or TRBD2 (5 bases each). The CDR3 consists of 14 residues. Germline assignment: CDR1 SGHVS and CDR2 FQNEAQ. The V end was cut by 3 bases, the J end by 3 bases, with 12 bases between. DNA for the CDR3: TGTGCCAGCAGCTTCGAACTAGGGGACTACGAGCAGTACTTC. Protein: CASSFELGDYEQYF.

This clone showed up just a few times. V is TRBV28 and J is TRBJ1-4; the D gene is possibly TRBD1 (5 bases). Germline-derived CDR1 and CDR2 are MDHEN and SYDVKM. Deletions cut 10 bases from V and 8 bases from J, with 14 bases between. CDR3 length: 12 amino acids. This chain's CDR3 is CAIKGQREKLFF. CDR3 DNA: TGTGCCATCAAGGGGCAGAGAGAAAAACTGTTTTTT.

The rearrangement uses TRBV27 and TRBJ1-5, with D hard to call. V lost 4 bases, J lost 6 bases, and 10 bases lay in between. The CDR3 is 13 residues long. Germline loops: CDR1 MNHEY, CDR2 SMNVEV (reference sequence). The CDR3 sequence is CASSSVGVQPQHF. The CDR3 region has the DNA TGTGCCAGCAGTTCGGTGGGAGTTCAGCCCCAGCATTTT.

The chain uses TRBV6-2 or TRBV6-3 and TRBJ2-1, with D perhaps matching TRBD2 (5 bases). CDR1 is MNHEY and CDR2 is SVGEGT in the germline V gene. V lost 0 bases and J lost 1, with 19 bases in between. CDR3 size: 19 residues. The DNA of the CDR3 is TGTGCCAGCAGTTACTCGTTATTAGCGAGAGGCCAGTCCTACAATGAGCAGTTCTTC. The encoded protein is CASSYSLLARGQSYNEQFF.